These 24 T cell receptor beta chains were all obtained from the same sample, sequenced in a study of HIV-infected patients and healthy controls. All unsorted peripheral T cells were captured because whole blood was used without fractionation. Reverse transcription used around 500 ng RNA and constant-region primers for alpha and beta. Separate chain-specific third strand synthesis with multiplexing indices produced the alpha and beta libraries. Each CDR3 protein gets one entry after TCRdb re-called the 5' RACE reads with MiXCR. The table has about 7,800 distinct CDR3 sequences, roughly 6% seen once. The sequences come from blood, collected before antiretroviral therapy. These receptors all stem from an adult with HIV infection.

This clonotype appeared many times. V is TRBV20-1 and J is TRBJ2-5; possible D gene TRBD2, 5 bases. Trimming took 5 bases from V and 4 from J, leaving 11 bases between them. This CDR3 region has 12 residues. CDR1 DFQATT and CDR2 SNEGSKA come from the germline V gene (reference sequence). CDR3 loop: CSAGMGRETQYF. DNA of the CDR3: TGCAGTGCTGGAATGGGGAGAGAGACCCAGTACTTC.

This clonotype was detected many times. The chain combines TRBV5-6 with TRBJ1-3; D uncertain. V lost 2 bases and J lost 4, with 10 bases in between. Germline-derived CDR1 and CDR2 are SGHDT and YYEEEE. The CDR3 consists of 14 residues. CDR3 sequence (DNA): TGTGCCAGCAGCTTTCAGGTTCTAGGAAACACCATATATTTT. It specifies CASSFQVLGNTIYF.

This clonotype is medium-sized. V is TRBV7-6 and J is TRBJ2-3; perhaps TRBD1 as D (5 bases). V lost 1 base and J 3 bases, leaving 14 bases between the germline ends. The CDR3 is 16 amino acids. Looked up from germline, CDR1 is SGHVS and CDR2 is FNYEAQ. The CDR3 nucleotides read TGTGCCAGCAGCTTAGTAGCCCCAGGGCGTACAGATACGCAGTATTTT. This translates into CASSLVAPGRTDTQYF.

The chain couples TRBV6-5 to TRBJ1-2; D gene unclear. Trimming took off 5 bases at V and 4 bases at J, with 20 bases between the two ends. The CDR3 has 16 amino acids. Germline V gene sequence: CDR1 MNHEY, CDR2 SVGAGI. The CDR3 sequence is CASSTFAQRAVYGYTF. Here the CDR3 DNA reads TGTGCCAGCAGTACCTTCGCACAAAGGGCCGTCTATGGCTACACCTTC.

The rearrangement uses TRBV28 and TRBJ2-3; D call uncertain. CDR1 and CDR2 (germline): MDHEN, SYDVKM. The CDR3 is 15 residues long. V was trimmed by 3 bases and J by 4 bases, leaving 14 bases between them. The CDR3 nucleotides are TGTGCCAGCAGTTTTCCCCTCGCGTACGCAGATACGCAGTATTTT. Protein: CASSFPLAYADTQYF. The variable domain in full, completed from reference TRBV28 and TRBJ2-3, reads DVKVTQSSRYLVKRTGEKVFLECVQDMDHENMFWYRQDPGLGLRLIYFSYDVKMKEKGDIPEGYSVSREKKERFSLILESASTNQTSMYLCASSFPLAYADTQYFGPGTRLTVL.

This clonotype was picked up many times. The chain has TRBV19 and TRBJ1-2; D gene unclear. The length of the CDR3 is 11 residues. The V end was cut by 5 bases, the J end by 7 bases, with 8 bases between. Germline V lookup: CDR1 LNHDA, CDR2 SQIVND (reference sequence). CDR3 amino acids: CASSVGAGYTF. The CDR3 DNA reads as TGTGCCAGTAGTGTCGGAGCTGGCTACACCTTC.

This clonotype was counted a few times. This clone may be a read error of a much larger clone one base away. The CDR3: CSVRGGLNTEAFF. CDR3 nucleotide sequence: TGCAGCGTTCGGGGGGGGTTGAACACTGAAGCTTTCTTT. The J gene is TRBJ1-1, the V gene TRBV29-1; a possible D gene is TRBD1 (5 bases). Trimming took off 5 bases at V and 0 bases at J, with 10 bases between the two ends. The CDR3 consists of 13 residues. Germline V gene lookup returns CDR1 SQVTM and CDR2 ANQGSEA.

A few counts support this clonotype. V gene TRBV12-3 or TRBV12-4 combines with J gene TRBJ1-5; possible D gene TRBD1, 5 bases. CDR3 length equals 14 residues. The V end lost 5 bases, the J end lost 0 bases, and 8 bases lay between the germline ends. CDR3 DNA sequence: TGTGCCAGCAGTCAGGGATATAGCAATCAGCCCCAGCATTTT. Residues: CASSQGYSNQPQHF.

This clonotype occurred many times. This chain links TRBV28 with TRBJ2-5, with 8 bases lining up with TRBD2. CDR3 size: 14 residues. The V gene end was trimmed by 5 bases and the J gene end by 5 bases; junction bases not matched to a gene: 7. Germline CDR1 reads MDHEN; CDR2 reads SYDVKM. CDR3: CASSRRGGLETQYF. The CDR3 DNA follows: TGTGCCAGCAGTCGCCGCGGGGGGTTGGAGACCCAGTACTTC.

This clonotype showed up many times. The chain links TRBV6-2 or TRBV6-3 to TRBJ2-1, with 12 bases lining up with TRBD2. Unmatched junction bases numbered 9, after V lost 6 bases and J lost 6 bases. The CDR3 runs to 16 residues. Germline assignment: CDR1 MNHEY and CDR2 SVGEGT. This CDR3 is CASSRGLAGRSNEQFF. CDR3 bases: TGTGCCAGCAGCCGAGGACTAGCGGGGCGGAGCAATGAGCAGTTCTTC.

By its share, this clonotype is medium-sized. This chain joins TRBV2 and TRBJ2-1; possibly TRBD1 for D (6 bases). The CDR3 is 14 residues long. V was cut by 6 bases and J by 2 bases, with 11 bases left in between. The germline CDR1 and CDR2 sequences are SNHLY and FYNNEI. DNA for the CDR3: TGTGCCAGCAGACAGGGTCGGGCCTACAATGAGCAGTTCTTC. Translating it yields CASRQGRAYNEQFF.

Sample share makes this clonotype medium-sized. This rearrangement joins TRBV2 to TRBJ1-2, with D perhaps matching TRBD1 (5 bases). Germline V lookup: CDR1 SNHLY, CDR2 FYNNEI. The CDR3 consists of 14 residues. Trimming cost V 0 bases and J 2 bases, with 7 bases left between them. The CDR3 nucleotides are TGTGCCAGCAGTGAAGCGAACAGGAACTATGGCTACACCTTC. Its translation is CASSEANRNYGYTF. Together with reference TRBV2 and TRBJ1-2, the CDR3 gives the full variable domain: EPEVTQTPSHQVTQMGQEVILRCVPISNHLYFYWYRQILGQKVEFLVSFYNNEISEKSEIFDDQFSVERPDGSNFTLKIRSTKLEDSAMYFCASSEANRNYGYTFGSGTRLTVV.

V gene TRBV19 combines with J gene TRBJ2-1, with D perhaps TRBD2 (6 bases). Germline-derived CDR1 and CDR2 are LNHDA and SQIVND (reference sequence). Trimming removed 3 bases at V and 3 bases at J, with 12 bases between. The length of the CDR3 is 15 residues. DNA of the CDR3: TGTGCCAGTAGTATTCTGGCGGGGCGCTACAATGAGCAGTTCTTC. Translation gives CASSILAGRYNEQFF.

This clonotype came up many times. The chain recombines TRBV20-1 with TRBJ2-7, with TRBD1 matching over 9 bases. CDR1 DFQATT and CDR2 SNEGSKA come from the germline V gene (reference sequence). The CDR3 has 12 residues. V lost 6 bases to trimming and J lost 7 bases; unmatched junction nucleotides: 7. The CDR3 nucleotides are TGCAGTGCCCGGGACAGGGATTATGAGCAGTACTTC. It codes for CSARDRDYEQYF.

By sample fraction, this clonotype is medium-sized. V gene TRBV6-1 combines with J gene TRBJ1-5; TRBD1 is a possible D gene (5 bases). CDR3 size: 16 residues. V lost 0 bases, J lost 2 bases, and 11 bases lay in between. Germline V gene sequence: CDR1 MNHNS, CDR2 SASEGT. CDR3 sequence (DNA): TGTGCCAGCAGTGAAGCCGAGGGGAGGGGCAATCAGCCCCAGCATTTT. Translating gives CASSEAEGRGNQPQHF.

The sample holds many counts of this clonotype. The V gene is TRBV7-2, the J gene TRBJ2-2; 11 bases are shared with TRBD2. CDR3 size: 15 residues. V lost 5 bases to trimming and J lost 5 bases; unmatched junction nucleotides: 4. Germline CDR1 is SGHTA and CDR2 is FQGNSA. DNA for the CDR3: TGTGCCAGCAGCCCCCGACTAGCGGGGACCGGGGAGCTGTTTTTT. It is translated as CASSPRLAGTGELFF.

Many counts were recorded for this clonotype. The CDR3 loop is CASSVGAGTSSGQEQFF. CDR3 DNA: TGTGCCAGCAGCGTAGGAGCCGGGACTAGCTCGGGGCAGGAGCAGTTCTTC. The chain links TRBV9 to TRBJ2-1, with 9 bases that match TRBD2. With 0 bases clipped from V and 10 bases from J, the junction kept 14 bases outside the gene matches. The CDR3 runs 17 residues. Per germline, CDR1 SGDLS and CDR2 YYNGEE. The full variable domain, its missing parts supplied by reference TRBV9 and TRBJ2-1, is DSGVTQTPKHLITATGQRVTLRCSPRSGDLSVYWYQQSLDQGLQFLIQYYNGEERAKGNILERFSAQQFPDLHSELNLSSLELGDSALYFCASSVGAGTSSGQEQFFGPGTRLTVL.

This clonotype has a count of ten or more. This chain joins TRBV28 and TRBJ1-5; 7 positions match TRBD1. V shed 5 bases and J 6 bases; nucleotides not matched to a gene: 7. Germline V CDR1 and CDR2: MDHEN, SYDVKM. CDR3 length: 14 amino acids. CDR3 DNA sequence: TGTGCCAGCAGTGGGAGGGGGCGGGGTCAGCCCCAGCATTTT. Residues: CASSGRGRGQPQHF.

This clonotype appeared a few times. The genes are TRBV29-1 and TRBJ2-5; possibly TRBD2 for D (5 bases). The V end was cut by 6 bases, the J end by 2 bases, with 16 bases between. This CDR3 is built from 14 residues. Germline V CDR1 and CDR2: SQVTM, ANQGSEA. CDR3 sequence: CSVVPLLGQETQYF. The CDR3 DNA sequence: TGCAGCGTCGTTCCGCTACTAGGACAAGAGACCCAGTACTTC. The whole variable domain, filled in from reference TRBV29-1 and TRBJ2-5, reads SAVISQKPSRDICQRGTSLTIQCQVDSQVTMMFWYRQQPGQSLTLIATANQGSEATYESGFVIDKFPISRPNLTFSTLTVSNMSPEDSSIYLCSVVPLLGQETQYFGPGTRLLVL.

This clonotype was detected many times. V is TRBV7-9 and J is TRBJ2-2, with D uncertain. Germline values: CDR1 SEHNR, CDR2 FQNEAQ (reference sequence). V was pared by 0 bases and J by 7 bases, with 9 bases between. The CDR3 loop spans 14 amino acids. The CDR3 reads CASSLAGSGGELFF. DNA of the CDR3: TGTGCCAGCAGCTTAGCTGGGTCCGGCGGGGAGCTGTTTTTT.

The genes are TRBV10-3 and TRBJ1-2; D is unclear. The V gene's germline CDR1 is ENHRY and CDR2 SYGVKD. CDR3 length: 14 residues. The V end lost 3 bases, the J end lost 6 bases, and 14 bases lay between the germline ends. CDR3 sequence reads: CAISDPVARNGYTF. As DNA, the CDR3 is TGTGCCATCAGTGACCCCGTGGCTCGGAATGGCTACACCTTC.

This clonotype is categorized as medium-sized. The V and J genes are TRBV24-1 and TRBJ1-6; D gene unclear. Trimming left V 5 bases short and J 8 bases short, with 9 bases between. Germline CDR1 is KGHDR and CDR2 is SFDVKD. The CDR3 contains 13 residues. Here the CDR3 reads CATSGVWDSPLHF. CDR3 DNA sequence: TGTGCCACCAGTGGGGTCTGGGATTCACCCCTCCACTTT.

This sequence joins TRBV5-1 and TRBJ2-3, with D uncertain. The germline V gene has CDR1 SGHRS and CDR2 YFSETQ. The V and J ends lost 4 bases and 2 bases respectively, with 5 bases between them. CDR3 size: 12 residues. CDR3 nucleotide sequence: TGCGCCAGCAGCCGTTTCACAGATACGCAGTATTTT. Its translation is CASSRFTDTQYF.

The rearrangement joins TRBV6-1 to TRBJ1-2; 9 positions agree with TRBD1. Germline V CDR1 and CDR2: MNHNS, SASEGT. Unmatched junction bases numbered 5, after V lost 6 bases and J lost 3 bases. This CDR3 contains 14 residues. This chain's CDR3 is CASRKQGADYGYTF. Written as DNA, the CDR3 is TGTGCCAGCAGAAAACAGGGGGCGGACTATGGCTACACCTTC.